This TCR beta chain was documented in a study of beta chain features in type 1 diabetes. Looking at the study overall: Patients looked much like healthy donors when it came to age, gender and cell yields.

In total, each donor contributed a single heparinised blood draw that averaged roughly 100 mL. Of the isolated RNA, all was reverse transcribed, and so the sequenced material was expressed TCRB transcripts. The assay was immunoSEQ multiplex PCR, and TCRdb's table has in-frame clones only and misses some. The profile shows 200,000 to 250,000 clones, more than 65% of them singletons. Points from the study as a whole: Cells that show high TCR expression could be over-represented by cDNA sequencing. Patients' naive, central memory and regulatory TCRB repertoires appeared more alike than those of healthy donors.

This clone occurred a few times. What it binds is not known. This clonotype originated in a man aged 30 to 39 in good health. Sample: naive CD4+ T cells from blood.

The CDR3 loop reads CAWRGVNYGYTF. The CDR3 DNA reads TGTGCCTGGAGAGGGGTAAACTATGGCTACACCTTC. The chain employs TRBV30 and TRBJ1-2; the D gene is possibly TRBD1 (5 bases). The V and J ends lost 3 bases and 2 bases respectively, with 7 bases between them. The CDR3 runs to 12 residues. Looked up from germline, CDR1 is GTSNPN and CDR2 is SVGIG (reference sequence).